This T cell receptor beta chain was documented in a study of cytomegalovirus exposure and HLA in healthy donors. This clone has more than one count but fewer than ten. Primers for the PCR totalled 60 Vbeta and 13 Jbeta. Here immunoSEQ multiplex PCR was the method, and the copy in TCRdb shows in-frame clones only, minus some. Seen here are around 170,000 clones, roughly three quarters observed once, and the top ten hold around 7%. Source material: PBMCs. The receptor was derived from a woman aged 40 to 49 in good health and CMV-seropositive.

The DNA of the CDR3 is TGTGCCAGCAGCCCAGCAGGAAAGCAGTCGTCCGGTCAGTACTTC. It encodes CASSPAGKQSSGQYF. The chain is built from TRBV14 and TRBJ2-4, with D unresolved. V lost 4 bases, J lost 12 bases, and 22 bases lay in between. The germline V gene encodes CDR1 SGHDN and CDR2 FVKESK. The CDR3 has 15 amino acids. Full variable domain (remainder filled in from reference TRBV14 and TRBJ2-4): EAGVTQFPSHSVIEKGQTVTLRCDPISGHDNLYWYRRVMGKEIKFLLHFVKESKQDESGMPNNRFLAERTGGTYSTLKVQPAELEDSGVYFCASSPAGKQSSGQYFGAGTRLSVL.